This T cell receptor (beta chain) originates from a study of cytomegalovirus exposure and HLA in healthy donors. Study as a whole: It was reported in a later analysis that the 90 to 150 validation repertoires used the same platform as the approximately 620 first-cohort repertoires.

Produced via immunoSEQ multiplex PCR; TCRdb's table is partial and in-frame only. The sample yields 250,000 to 400,000 clones, roughly 90% seen once. Findings and caveats of the study: Many donors shared some public TCRs, even though most TCR sequences were rare.

This clone has just a few counts. What it binds is unknown. The V and J ends lost 0 bases and 1 base respectively, with 11 bases between them. CDR1 SGHTS and CDR2 YDEGEE come from the germline V gene. CDR3 size: 15 residues. This receptor was taken from a man aged 30 to 45 in good health and CMV-seronegative. The chain is built from TRBV5-8 and TRBJ2-7; D may be TRBD1 (5 bases). The sequenced sample consisted of PBMCs. In DNA, the CDR3 is TGTGCCAGCAGCTTGGGGACATGGAAATCCTACGAGCAGTACTTC. It is translated as CASSLGTWKSYEQYF.